The T cell receptor (beta chain) under discussion was sequenced for a study of T cell changes during pregnancy in multiple sclerosis. Trimming removed 4 bases at V and 6 bases at J, with 17 bases between. Germline V lookup: CDR1 LNHDA, CDR2 SQIVND (reference sequence). CDR3 length: 15 amino acids. TCRdb keeps only in-frame clones here, not all; method: immunoSEQ multiplex PCR. This sample has tens of thousands of clones, with 85% to 95% found just once. The material was CD4+ T cells from peripheral blood mononuclear cells, obtained before pregnancy. The receptor was derived from a female donor with multiple sclerosis, enrolled in a pregnancy study. V gene TRBV19 combines with J gene TRBJ2-3; D not certain. CDR3 nucleotide sequence: TGTGCCAGTAGTAAAAACGGAGTTTCTTTGGATACGCAGTATTTT. This sequence encodes CASSKNGVSLDTQYF.